What follows describes a single T cell receptor beta chain. Its matching antigen is unknown. This entry comes from a study of cytomegalovirus exposure and HLA in healthy donors. Whole-study results and caveats: Reports indicated that the classifier achieved high specificity and sensitivity in diagnosing cytomegalovirus status.

Germline V gives CDR1 SGHRS, CDR2 YFSETQ. The V gene lost 1 base and the J gene lost 1 base, with 8 bases spanning the gap. CDR3 length: 14 amino acids. Generated by immunoSEQ multiplex PCR, the TCRdb table keeps only in-frame clones and is missing some. The sample includes over 110,000 clones, 85% to 90% of them seen just once. The sequence was obtained from a man aged 18 to 29 in good health and CMV-seropositive. The chain employs TRBV5-1 and TRBJ1-1; D not certain. The sample taken for sequencing was PBMCs. The CDR3 DNA follows: TGCGCCAGCAGCTTGAAACAGCAGAACACTGAAGCTTTCTTT. It yields the protein CASSLKQQNTEAFF.